This T cell receptor beta chain derives from a study of T cells after yellow fever vaccination. General study results and limits: At about 97% for CD4 and approximately 88% for CD8, most primary-vaccination clones showed up again after the booster.

CDR1 is LNHNV, CDR2 YYDKDF, per germline (reference sequence). CDR3 length: 12 residues. V lost 1 base and J lost 4, with 4 bases in between. MiXCR, run by TCRdb on the 5' RACE reads, gives a single entry per CDR3 protein. The sample lists about 300,000 distinct CDR3 sequences, roughly 7% occurring once. As to this clonotype: Its antigen remains unknown.

The sequenced sample was PBMCs, obtained roughly 45 days after the first yellow fever vaccination. V gene TRBV15 combines with J gene TRBJ2-5; unclear D gene. The TCR sequence derives from a young man who received the YFV17D yellow fever vaccine. The CDR3 loop is CATSRVRETQYF. The DNA for the CDR3 is TGTGCCACCAGCAGAGTGCGAGAGACCCAGTACTTC.